The next 32 T cell receptor beta chains were all read from a single sample in a study of shared clonotypes between healthy human individuals. Naive CD8 populations comprised CD45RO-negative cells positively selected for CCR7, excluding terminally differentiated effector memory CD45RA+ cells. TCRdb keeps only in-frame clones here, not all; method: immunoSEQ multiplex PCR. Among about 2,100,000 clones listed, 85% to 95% were seen once. Source material: naive CD8+ T cells from PBMCs. The receptors here all came from a young man in good health. Some clones in this sample may be carry-over from other donors' samples.

The genes are TRBV6-1 and TRBJ1-2; D unresolved. Germline values: CDR1 MNHNS, CDR2 SASEGT. V was cut by 6 bases and J by 6 bases, with 8 bases left in between. The CDR3 has 11 residues. The CDR3 is CASSGWDGYTF. The CDR3 nucleotides are TGTGCCAGCAGCGGCTGGGATGGCTACACCTTC.

This clone was seen only a few times. The chain carries TRBV7-9 and TRBJ1-4; TRBD1 aligns across 7 bases. CDR1 is SEHNR, CDR2 FQNEAQ, per germline (reference sequence). J was trimmed by 4 bases and V by 4 bases; bases with no gene match: 12. The CDR3 consists of 17 residues. CDR3 protein: CASSYDREEWGNEKLFF. CDR3 nucleotide sequence: TGTGCCAGCAGCTATGACAGGGAAGAGTGGGGTAATGAAAAACTGTTTTTT.

The genes are TRBV7-9 and TRBJ2-7; 8 nucleotides align to TRBD1. The ends lost 5 bases at V and 3 bases at J; junction bases unmatched: 15. The CDR3 totals 17 residues. The germline V gene has CDR1 SEHNR and CDR2 FQNEAQ (reference sequence). The CDR3 is CASSGEQGDLAGYEQYF. CDR3 nucleotides: TGTGCCAGCAGCGGAGAACAGGGGGACTTGGCTGGCTACGAGCAGTACTTC.

J is TRBJ2-7 and V is TRBV27; the match to TRBD2 covers 12 bases. Germline V gives CDR1 MNHEY, CDR2 SMNVEV (reference sequence). This CDR3 comprises 14 residues. V lost 5 bases, J lost 5 bases, and 4 bases stayed unmatched. CDR3 residues: CASSLWTSGNEQYF. DNA of the CDR3: TGTGCCAGCAGTCTATGGACTAGCGGGAACGAGCAGTACTTC.

This sequence joins TRBV27 and TRBJ1-1, with D unresolved. From germline, CDR1 is MNHEY and CDR2 SMNVEV (reference sequence). CDR3 length equals 15 residues. V was shortened by 7 bases and J by 1 base, with 16 bases between the two germline ends. CDR3 region: CASTPVGQANTEAFF. CDR3 nucleotide sequence: TGTGCCAGCACCCCAGTAGGGCAAGCGAACACTGAAGCTTTCTTT.

The CDR3 sequence: CATSGSGPSYNEQFF. The CDR3 DNA reads TGTGCCACCAGCGGCAGTGGCCCCTCCTACAATGAGCAGTTCTTC. The V and J genes are TRBV15 and TRBJ2-1; no clear D. Germline CDR1 is LNHNV and CDR2 is YYDKDF (reference sequence). The CDR3 sequence is 15 residues long. V was cut by 5 bases and J by 0 bases, with 11 bases left in between.

The chain uses TRBV7-9 and TRBJ1-2; no clear D gene. Germline V gene sequence: CDR1 SEHNR, CDR2 FQNEAQ (reference sequence). Between the trimmed V and J ends, which lost 2 bases and 2 bases, there was a span of 12 bases. The CDR3 spans 15 residues. Written as DNA, the CDR3 is TGTGCCAGCAGCTTAAAGTCTGGGTGGAACTATGGCTACACCTTC. Translation: CASSLKSGWNYGYTF.

As for this clone: Within the sample, other DNA sequences also encode this same CDR3. J is TRBJ2-3 and V is TRBV7-9; 8 bases match TRBD1. This CDR3 is 15 amino acids long. Germline V lookup: CDR1 SEHNR, CDR2 FQNEAQ (reference sequence). The ends lost 5 bases at V and 1 base at J; junction bases unmatched: 5. Written as DNA, the CDR3 is TGTGCCAGCAGCCCCGGGACAGGAGGCACAGATACGCAGTATTTT. It is translated as CASSPGTGGTDTQYF.

The genes are TRBV5-6 and TRBJ1-1; TRBD1 agrees at 7 bases. The J segment lost 1 base and the V segment lost 0 bases, leaving 0 bases of the junction unmatched. This CDR3 comprises 14 residues. Per germline, CDR1 SGHDT and CDR2 YYEEEE. CDR3 sequence: CASSLEGANTEAFF. The CDR3 nucleotides read TGTGCCAGCAGCTTGGAGGGGGCGAACACTGAAGCTTTCTTT.

The V and J genes are TRBV27 and TRBJ2-7, with TRBD2 matching over 11 bases. Trimming cost V 7 bases and J 4 bases; bases outside gene matches: 9. The germline V gene encodes CDR1 MNHEY and CDR2 SMNVEV (reference sequence). CDR3 size: 15 residues. The CDR3: CASTDLAGGSYEQYF. The DNA of the CDR3 is TGTGCCAGCACGGACCTAGCGGGAGGTAGTTACGAGCAGTACTTC.

The gene calls are TRBV25-1 and TRBJ2-1; 8 nucleotides line up with TRBD2. Germline V gene data show CDR1 as MGHDK and CDR2 as SYGVNS. The trim removed 5 bases at V and 8 bases at J, leaving 8 bases unmatched. The CDR3 extends over 14 amino acids. The CDR3, as DNA: TGTGCCAGCAGTTGGGGACTAGGGGCCGATGAGCAGTTCTTC. This gives the protein CASSWGLGADEQFF.

V is TRBV6-4 and J is TRBJ2-3; tentative D call: TRBD2 (7 bases). This CDR3 is 15 amino acids long. V lost 4 bases to trimming and J lost 1 base, with 12 bases between them. CDR1 is MRHNA, CDR2 SNTAGT, per germline. This CDR3 is CASSGQAGGTDTQYF. In nucleotides, the CDR3 is TGTGCCAGCAGTGGACAGGCGGGAGGCACAGATACGCAGTATTTT.

This clone was counted once. The chain uses TRBV28 and TRBJ2-7; 8 positions match TRBD2. Trimming removed 7 bases from V and 6 bases from J; junction bases left unmatched: 11. Germline-derived CDR1 and CDR2 are MDHEN and SYDVKM. The CDR3 consists of 14 residues. The CDR3 is CASTLSGSTGEQYF. CDR3 coding DNA: TGTGCCAGCACCCTAAGCGGGAGTACAGGCGAGCAGTACTTC.

The chain combines TRBV1 with TRBJ1-2. TRBV1 counts as a pseudogene. The CDR3 covers 16 residues. The CDR3 loop is CTSRRPSLRKTYGYTF. CDR3 sequence (DNA): TGCACCAGCAGACGTCCAAGTTTGCGAAAGACCTATGGCTACACCTTC.

The CDR3 nucleotides are TGTGCCAGCAGCGTAGGCGGGGAAAGCACCGGGGAGCTGTTTTTT. Protein product: CASSVGGESTGELFF. The rearrangement links TRBV9 to TRBJ2-2, with D possibly TRBD2 on 6 matching bases. Trimming cost V 0 bases and J 4 bases, with 10 bases left between them. Germline CDR1 is SGDLS and CDR2 is YYNGEE. The CDR3 loop spans 15 amino acids.

The chain joins TRBV7-3 to TRBJ2-1; 7 positions agree with TRBD1. Germline V gene lookup returns CDR1 SGHTA and CDR2 FQGTGA. This CDR3 is 17 amino acids long. V lost 0 bases, J lost 0 bases, and 5 bases stayed unmatched. The CDR3 coding sequence is TGTGCCAGCAGCTTAACGCAGACAGGGAGCTCCTACAATGAGCAGTTCTTC. Protein: CASSLTQTGSSYNEQFF.

This chain uses TRBV19 with TRBJ1-1; no clear D. V lost 0 bases, J lost 10 bases, and 9 bases lay in between. Per the germline V gene, CDR1 is LNHDA and CDR2 is SQIVND (reference sequence). The CDR3 totals 12 residues. CDR3 sequence: CASSIEGPAAFF. Here the CDR3 DNA reads TGTGCCAGTAGTATAGAGGGTCCTGCAGCTTTCTTT.

This chain uses TRBV9 with TRBJ2-1, with 10 bases fitting TRBD2. CDR1 and CDR2 (germline): SGDLS, YYNGEE. The CDR3 has 15 amino acids. J was trimmed by 9 bases and V by 0 bases; bases with no gene match: 6. The CDR3 coding sequence is TGTGCCAGCAGCGTAGACCAGCGGGAGGGGGTTGAGCAGTTCTTC. It yields the protein CASSVDQREGVEQFF.

The chain links TRBV4-1 to TRBJ2-7, with 7 bases aligning to TRBD1. Germline assignment: CDR1 MGHRA and CDR2 YSYEKL. The CDR3 is 14 amino acids. V was clipped by 2 bases and J by 3 bases; unmatched bases: 4. Here the CDR3 reads CASSQPQGNYEQYF. The CDR3 bases are TGCGCCAGCAGCCAACCACAGGGGAACTACGAGCAGTACTTC.

This chain links TRBV7-9 with TRBJ2-7; D possibly matches TRBD1 or TRBD2 (5 bases each). Germline CDR1 reads SEHNR; CDR2 reads FQNEAQ (reference sequence). The CDR3 loop spans 15 amino acids. The germline V and J ends were trimmed by 0 bases and 1 base, with 10 bases remaining between them. CDR3 sequence reads: CASSLAGRPSYEQYF. For the CDR3, the DNA is TGTGCCAGCAGCTTAGCGGGACGGCCGTCCTACGAGCAGTACTTC.

The V call is TRBV6-7, the J call TRBJ2-7; TRBD1 is a possible D gene (5 bases). TRBV6-7 is an open reading frame whose function is uncertain. CDR3 length: 16 amino acids. Deletions cut 6 bases from V and 0 bases from J, with 18 bases between. Written as DNA, the CDR3 is TGTGCCAGCAGCAGAGACCAGGGTATAAGCTCCTACGAGCAGTACTTC. This encodes CASSRDQGISSYEQYF.

The chain links TRBV7-9 to TRBJ2-7; D may match TRBD1 or TRBD2 (6 bases each). This CDR3 contains 14 residues. V was shortened by 5 bases and J by 0 bases, with 11 bases between the two germline ends. Germline CDR1 is SEHNR and CDR2 is FQNEAQ (reference sequence). CDR3 protein: CASSRGADSYEQYF. The DNA for the CDR3 is TGTGCCAGCAGCAGGGGGGCAGACTCCTACGAGCAGTACTTC.

V usage is TRBV7-9 and J usage is TRBJ1-2, with D perhaps matching TRBD1 (6 bases). The CDR3 consists of 17 residues. Looked up from germline, CDR1 is SEHNR and CDR2 is FQNEAQ (reference sequence). The V end was cut by 4 bases, the J end by 3 bases, with 21 bases between. The CDR3 region has the DNA TGTGCCAGCAGCTCCCGGGACAAAACATCCCGTGACTATGGCTACACCTTC. This sequence encodes CASSSRDKTSRDYGYTF.

The chain has TRBV7-9 and TRBJ1-5; D gene uncertain. Trimming took 5 bases from V and 3 from J, leaving 11 bases between them. The germline V gene has CDR1 SEHNR and CDR2 FQNEAQ (reference sequence). The CDR3 length is 14 residues. CDR3 DNA sequence: TGTGCCAGCAGCCTCGGGGAGATCAATCAGCCCCAGCATTTT. Protein: CASSLGEINQPQHF.

The rearrangement joins TRBV29-1 to TRBJ2-5; 15 bases align to TRBD2. Germline V gene lookup returns CDR1 SQVTM and CDR2 ANQGSEA. Trimming cost V 0 bases and J 3 bases; bases outside gene matches: 2. The CDR3 sequence is 16 residues long. CDR3 in amino acids: CSVEDWTSGGEETQYF. Here the CDR3 DNA reads TGCAGCGTTGAAGATTGGACTAGCGGGGGGGAAGAGACCCAGTACTTC.

This clone was seen a handful of times. This chain uses TRBV27 with TRBJ1-1, with D unresolved. Germline CDR1 reads MNHEY; CDR2 reads SMNVEV (reference sequence). Between the trimmed V and J ends, which lost 6 bases and 10 bases, there was a span of 12 bases. The CDR3 length is 11 residues. CDR3 sequence: CASRVAGTAFF. In DNA, the CDR3 is TGTGCCAGCAGGGTTGCCGGCACAGCTTTCTTT.

The rearrangement uses TRBV29-1 and TRBJ2-3, with D perhaps TRBD2 (6 bases). Trimming shortened V by 2 bases and J by 3 bases, and 18 bases separated the two germline ends. This CDR3 has 16 residues. The germline V gene has CDR1 SQVTM and CDR2 ANQGSEA. CDR3 loop: CSVEFSLARGTDTQYF. In nucleotides, the CDR3 is TGCAGCGTTGAATTCTCCCTAGCCCGGGGGACAGATACGCAGTATTTT.

This clone was picked up one time. The chain is built from TRBV27 and TRBJ2-1, with D tentatively TRBD1 (5 bases). The CDR3 is 14 residues long. Trimming removed 0 bases from V and 6 bases from J, with 9 bases in between. CDR1 MNHEY and CDR2 SMNVEV come from the germline V gene (reference sequence). This chain's CDR3 is CASSLSQGSNEQFF. The CDR3 bases are TGTGCCAGCAGTTTATCGCAGGGTAGCAATGAGCAGTTCTTC.

This chain uses TRBV5-6 with TRBJ2-7, with a tentative D call TRBD2 (6 bases). There are 13 residues in the CDR3. Germline lookup yields CDR1 SGHDT and CDR2 YYEEEE. V dropped 1 base and J dropped 4 bases, with 9 bases sitting between them. The DNA of the CDR3 is TGTGCCAGCAGCTTGTCGGGAGAATACGAGCAGTACTTC. This translates into CASSLSGEYEQYF.

The rearrangement joins TRBV27 to TRBJ2-7, with D tentatively TRBD1 or TRBD2 (5 bases each). V gave up 5 bases and J gave up 0 bases, with 14 bases separating them. Germline assignment: CDR1 MNHEY and CDR2 SMNVEV (reference sequence). CDR3 length: 15 residues. The CDR3 DNA reads TGTGCCAGCAGTGCCTCCGGTGGGGGCTCCTACGAGCAGTACTTC. It is translated as CASSASGGGSYEQYF.

The chain is built from TRBV5-8 and TRBJ1-3; D not certain. Germline assignment: CDR1 SGHTS and CDR2 YDEGEE. This CDR3 has 16 residues. The V end was cut by 2 bases, the J end by 1 base, with 13 bases between. The DNA for the CDR3 is TGTGCCAGCAGCTTTCGTGCTGCGGGATCTGGAAACACCATATATTTT. This gives the protein CASSFRAAGSGNTIYF. The variable domain in full, completed from reference TRBV5-8 and TRBJ1-3, reads EAGVTQSPTHLIKTRGQQATLRCSPISGHTSVYWYQQALGLGLQFLLWYDEGEERNRGNFPPRFSGRQFPNYSSELNVNALELEDSALYLCASSFRAAGSGNTIYFGEGSWLTVV.

The gene calls are TRBV5-1 and TRBJ1-1; D possibly corresponds to TRBD1 (5 bases). Deletions cut 0 bases from V and 5 bases from J, with 14 bases between. The CDR3 is made up of 15 amino acids. From germline, CDR1 is SGHRS and CDR2 YFSETQ. CDR3 amino acids: CASSLGAAGSTEAFF. DNA of the CDR3: TGCGCCAGCAGCTTGGGCGCGGCAGGGAGTACTGAAGCTTTCTTT.